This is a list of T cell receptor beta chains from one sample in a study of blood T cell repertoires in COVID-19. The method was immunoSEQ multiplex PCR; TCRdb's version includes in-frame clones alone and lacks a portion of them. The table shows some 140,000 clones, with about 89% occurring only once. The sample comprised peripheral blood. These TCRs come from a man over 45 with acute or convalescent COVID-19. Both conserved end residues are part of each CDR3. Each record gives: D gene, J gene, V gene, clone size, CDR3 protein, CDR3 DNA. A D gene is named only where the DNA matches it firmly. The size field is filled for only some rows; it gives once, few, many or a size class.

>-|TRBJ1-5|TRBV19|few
CASSIGLGQLPDQPQHF
TGTGCCAGTAGTATAGGTCTCGGACAACTACCGGACCAGCCCCAGCATTTT
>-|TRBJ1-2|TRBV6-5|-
CASSNGANYGYTF
TGTGCCAGCAGCAACGGGGCTAACTATGGCTACACCTTC
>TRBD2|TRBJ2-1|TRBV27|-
CASSLWTSDEQFF
TGTGCCAGCAGTCTCTGGACTAGTGATGAGCAGTTCTTC
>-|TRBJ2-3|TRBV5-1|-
CASSLKLQGADTQYF
TGCGCCAGCAGCTTGAAACTTCAGGGCGCAGATACGCAGTATTTT
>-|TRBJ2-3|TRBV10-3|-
CAISPLPSTDTQYF
TGTGCCATCAGCCCACTACCTTCCACAGATACGCAGTATTTT
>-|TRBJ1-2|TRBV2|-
CASRIGGSNYGYTF
TGTGCCAGCAGAATTGGAGGGTCTAACTATGGCTACACCTTC
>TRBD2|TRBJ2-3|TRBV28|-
CASSTRGSGGVDTQYF
TGTGCCAGCAGTACCCGGGGTAGCGGGGGGGTGGATACGCAGTATTTT
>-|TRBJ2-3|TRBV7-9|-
CASSFVSGASTDTQYF
TGTGCCAGCAGCTTTGTCTCAGGGGCTAGCACAGATACGCAGTATTTT
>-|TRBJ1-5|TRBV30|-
CAWSSTGNQPQHF
TGTGCCTGGAGTTCCACGGGCAATCAGCCCCAGCATTTT
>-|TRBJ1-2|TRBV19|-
CASSLSSGTWSGYTF
TGTGCCAGTAGTTTAAGCTCCGGGACATGGTCGGGCTACACCTTC
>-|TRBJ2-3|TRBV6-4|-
CASSDSAGTQYF
TGTGCCAGCAGTGACTCGGCAGGCACGCAGTATTTT
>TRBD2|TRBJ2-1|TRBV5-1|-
CASSSRTSGGAYNEQFF
TGCGCCAGCAGCTCCCGGACTAGCGGGGGGGCCTACAATGAGCAGTTCTTC
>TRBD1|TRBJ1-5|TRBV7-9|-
CASSLGGGQGNQPQHF
TGTGCCAGCAGCTTAGGGGGTGGACAGGGAAATCAGCCCCAGCATTTT
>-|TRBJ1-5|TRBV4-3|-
CASSQVRGNQPQHF
TGCGCCAGCAGCCAAGTCAGGGGAAATCAGCCCCAGCATTTT
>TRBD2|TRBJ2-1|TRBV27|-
CASSPGLASSYNEQFF
TGTGCCAGCAGCCCCGGACTAGCGAGCTCCTACAATGAGCAGTTCTTC
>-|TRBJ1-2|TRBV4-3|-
CASSQDRATVGGYTF
TGCGCCAGCAGCCAAGACAGGGCCACGGTGGGTGGCTACACCTTC
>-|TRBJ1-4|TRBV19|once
CASSGSGPGDGKLFF
TGTGCCAGTAGTGGTTCCGGCCCCGGGGATGGGAAACTGTTTTTT
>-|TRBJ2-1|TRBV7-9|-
CASSLVLAYNEQFF
TGTGCCAGCAGCTTAGTACTAGCTTACAATGAGCAGTTCTTC